The sequence of this T cell receptor (beta chain) was determined in a study of blood T cell repertoires in COVID-19. Study summary: Sites in the United States, Italy and Spain provided acute and convalescent COVID-19 samples. PBMCs, B-cell-depleted T cells, or T cells were the source of the cDNA or gDNA that made up the material.

Original methodology: Amplification from reference gene primers served as the basis for estimated nucleated cell counts. Sequencing was performed with immunoSEQ multiplex PCR; in TCRdb, only in-frame clones are kept and a portion is missing. That table gives V, J and clone size, and the DNA gave D and trimming. The profile shows 150,000 to 200,000 clones, approximately 83% of them singletons. This clone has a handful of counts. The CDR3 has 20 residues. With 4 bases clipped from V and 6 bases from J, the junction kept 22 bases outside the gene matches. Germline CDR1 and CDR2: SGHDN and FVKESK. The TCR sequence derives from a man aged 50 to 59 with active or convalescent COVID-19. V is TRBV14 and J is TRBJ2-1, with 9 nucleotides matching TRBD2. The sequenced sample consisted of peripheral blood. The DNA for the CDR3 is TGTGCCAGCAGCCCCGCCGCGGCTAGCGGGACGGATTTTGTGGGCAATGAGCAGTTCTTC. This sequence encodes CASSPAAASGTDFVGNEQFF.